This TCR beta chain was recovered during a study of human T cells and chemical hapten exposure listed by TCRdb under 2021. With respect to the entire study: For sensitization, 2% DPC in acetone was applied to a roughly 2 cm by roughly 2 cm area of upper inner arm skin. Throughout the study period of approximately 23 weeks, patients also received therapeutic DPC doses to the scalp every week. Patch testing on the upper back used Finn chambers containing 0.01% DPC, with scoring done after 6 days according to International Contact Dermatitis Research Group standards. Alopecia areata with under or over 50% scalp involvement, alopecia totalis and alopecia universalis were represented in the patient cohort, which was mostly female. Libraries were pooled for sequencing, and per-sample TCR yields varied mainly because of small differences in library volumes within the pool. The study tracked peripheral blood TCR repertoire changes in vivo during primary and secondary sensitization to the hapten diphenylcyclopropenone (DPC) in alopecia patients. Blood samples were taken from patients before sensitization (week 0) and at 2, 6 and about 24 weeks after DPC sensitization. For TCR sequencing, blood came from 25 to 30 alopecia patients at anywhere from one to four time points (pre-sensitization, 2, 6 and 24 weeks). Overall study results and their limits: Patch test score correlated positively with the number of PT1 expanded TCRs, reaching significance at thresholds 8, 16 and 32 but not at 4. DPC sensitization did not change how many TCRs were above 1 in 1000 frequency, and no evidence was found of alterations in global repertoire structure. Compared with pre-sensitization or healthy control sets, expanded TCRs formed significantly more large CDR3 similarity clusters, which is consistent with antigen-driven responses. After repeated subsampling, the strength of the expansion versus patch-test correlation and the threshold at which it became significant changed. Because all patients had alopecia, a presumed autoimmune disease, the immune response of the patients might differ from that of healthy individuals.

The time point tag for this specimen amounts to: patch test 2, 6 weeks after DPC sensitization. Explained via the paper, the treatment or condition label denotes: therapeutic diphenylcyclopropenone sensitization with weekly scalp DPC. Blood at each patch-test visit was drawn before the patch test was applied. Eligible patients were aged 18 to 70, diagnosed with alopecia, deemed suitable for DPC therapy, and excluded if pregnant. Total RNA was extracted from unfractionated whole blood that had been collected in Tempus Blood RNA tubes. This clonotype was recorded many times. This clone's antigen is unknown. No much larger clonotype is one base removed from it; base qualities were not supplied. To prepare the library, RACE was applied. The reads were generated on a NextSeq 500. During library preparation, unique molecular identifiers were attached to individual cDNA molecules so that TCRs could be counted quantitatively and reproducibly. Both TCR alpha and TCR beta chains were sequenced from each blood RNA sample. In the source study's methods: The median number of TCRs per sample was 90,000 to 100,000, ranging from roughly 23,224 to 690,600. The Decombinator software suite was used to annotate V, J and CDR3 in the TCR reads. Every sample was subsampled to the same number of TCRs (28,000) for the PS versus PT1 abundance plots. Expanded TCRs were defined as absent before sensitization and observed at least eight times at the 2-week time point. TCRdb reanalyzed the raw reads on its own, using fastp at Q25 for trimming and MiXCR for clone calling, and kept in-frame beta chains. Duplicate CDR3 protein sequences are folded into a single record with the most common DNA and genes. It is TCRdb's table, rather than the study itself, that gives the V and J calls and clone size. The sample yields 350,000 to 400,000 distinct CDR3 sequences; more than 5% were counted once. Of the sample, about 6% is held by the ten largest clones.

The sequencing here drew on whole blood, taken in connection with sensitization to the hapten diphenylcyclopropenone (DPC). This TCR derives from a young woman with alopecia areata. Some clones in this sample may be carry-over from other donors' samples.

The CDR3 region: CASSRRAFMNTEAFF. The bases read TGTGCCAGCAGTCGCAGGGCCTTTATGAACACTGAAGCTTTCTTT. Recombination connected TRBV28 to TRBJ1-1; TRBD1 might be the D gene, on 5 matching bases. The germline V gene provides CDR1 MDHEN and CDR2 SYDVKM. The CDR3 holds 15 amino acids from the cysteine to the phenylalanine. Just CDR3 DNA is preserved here, 45 bases in frame from base 1. V drops 5 bases and J drops 0 bases, leaving 13 bases in between.